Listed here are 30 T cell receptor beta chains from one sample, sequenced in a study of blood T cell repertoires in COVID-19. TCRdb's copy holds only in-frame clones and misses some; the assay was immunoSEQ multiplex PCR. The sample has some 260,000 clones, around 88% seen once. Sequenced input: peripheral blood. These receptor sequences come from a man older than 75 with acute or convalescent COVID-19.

DNA for the CDR3: TGTGCCAGTAGACTGACGCAGAGGGATACGCAGTATTTT. Protein sequence: CASRLTQRDTQYF. V and J are TRBV19 and TRBJ2-3; D ambiguous. The CDR3 covers 13 residues. Per germline, CDR1 LNHDA and CDR2 SQIVND (reference sequence). V was cut by 6 bases and J by 6 bases, with 13 bases left in between.

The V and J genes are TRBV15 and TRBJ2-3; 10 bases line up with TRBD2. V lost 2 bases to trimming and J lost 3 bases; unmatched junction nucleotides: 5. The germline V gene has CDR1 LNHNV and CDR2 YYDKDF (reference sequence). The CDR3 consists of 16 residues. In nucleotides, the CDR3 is TGTGCCACCAGCAGAAAAGCGGGGGGGGCTACAGATACGCAGTATTTT. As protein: CATSRKAGGATDTQYF.

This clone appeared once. As DNA, the CDR3 is TGTGCCAGCAGCTTGCCTGACAGTCGCACAGATACGCAGTATTTT. Its protein product is CASSLPDSRTDTQYF. The chain has TRBV5-6 and TRBJ2-3; D might be TRBD1 (5 bases). V dropped 1 base and J dropped 1 base, with 10 bases sitting between them. Germline assignment: CDR1 SGHDT and CDR2 YYEEEE. The CDR3 sequence is 15 residues long.

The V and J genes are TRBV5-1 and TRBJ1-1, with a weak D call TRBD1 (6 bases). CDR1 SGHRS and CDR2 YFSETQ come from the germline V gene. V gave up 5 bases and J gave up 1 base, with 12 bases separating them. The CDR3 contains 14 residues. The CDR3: CASRQLTGNTEAFF. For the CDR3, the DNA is TGCGCCAGCAGACAACTGACAGGGAACACTGAAGCTTTCTTT. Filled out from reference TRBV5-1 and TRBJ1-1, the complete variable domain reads KAGVTQTPRYLIKTRGQQVTLSCSPISGHRSVSWYQQTPGQGLQFLFEYFSETQRNKGNFPGRFSGRQFSNSRSEMNVSTLELGDSALYLCASRQLTGNTEAFFGQGTRLTVV.

The CDR3: CASSLGYGGLSRYEQYF. CDR3 nucleotides: TGTGCCAGCAGCTTAGGGTACGGCGGACTTTCTCGCTACGAGCAGTACTTC. V is TRBV7-3 and J is TRBJ2-7, with D possibly matching TRBD2 (5 bases). This CDR3 spans 17 amino acids. CDR1 and CDR2 from the germline V gene are SGHTA and FQGTGA. V lost 2 bases, J lost 3 bases, and 20 bases lay in between.

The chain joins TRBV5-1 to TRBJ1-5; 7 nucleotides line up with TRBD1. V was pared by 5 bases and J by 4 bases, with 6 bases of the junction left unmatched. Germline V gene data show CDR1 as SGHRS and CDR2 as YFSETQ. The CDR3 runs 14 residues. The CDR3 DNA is TGCGCCAGCAGGACCGGGACAGTTAATCAGCCCCAGCATTTT. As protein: CASRTGTVNQPQHF.

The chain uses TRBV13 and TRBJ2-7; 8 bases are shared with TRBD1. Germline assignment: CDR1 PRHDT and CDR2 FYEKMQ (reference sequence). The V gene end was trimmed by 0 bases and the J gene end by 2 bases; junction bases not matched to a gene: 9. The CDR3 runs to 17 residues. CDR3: CASSLGVPGQATYEQYF. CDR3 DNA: TGTGCCAGCAGCTTAGGCGTCCCGGGACAGGCGACCTACGAGCAGTACTTC.

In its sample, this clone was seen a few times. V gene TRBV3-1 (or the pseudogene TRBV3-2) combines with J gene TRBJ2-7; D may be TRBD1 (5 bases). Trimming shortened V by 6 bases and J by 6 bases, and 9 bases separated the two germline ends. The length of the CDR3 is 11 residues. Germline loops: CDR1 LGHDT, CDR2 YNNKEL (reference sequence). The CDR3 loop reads CASRTQGEQYF. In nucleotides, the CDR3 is TGTGCCAGCAGGACTCAGGGCGAGCAGTACTTC.

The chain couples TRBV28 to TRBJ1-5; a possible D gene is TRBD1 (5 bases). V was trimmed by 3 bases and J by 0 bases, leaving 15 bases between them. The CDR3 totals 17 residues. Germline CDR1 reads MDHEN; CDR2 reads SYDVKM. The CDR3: CASSFTRAGRSNQPQHF. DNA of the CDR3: TGTGCCAGCAGTTTCACTCGTGCAGGGCGTAGCAATCAGCCCCAGCATTTT. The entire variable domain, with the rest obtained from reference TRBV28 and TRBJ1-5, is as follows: DVKVTQSSRYLVKRTGEKVFLECVQDMDHENMFWYRQDPGLGLRLIYFSYDVKMKEKGDIPEGYSVSREKKERFSLILESASTNQTSMYLCASSFTRAGRSNQPQHFGDGTRLSIL.

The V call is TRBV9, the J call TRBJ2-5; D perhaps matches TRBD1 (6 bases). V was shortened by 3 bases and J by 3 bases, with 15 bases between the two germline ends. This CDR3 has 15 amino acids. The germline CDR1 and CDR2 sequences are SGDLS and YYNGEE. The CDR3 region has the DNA TGTGCCAGCAGCGCACAGGGTGGGATGGAAGAGACCCAGTACTTC. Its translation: CASSAQGGMEETQYF.

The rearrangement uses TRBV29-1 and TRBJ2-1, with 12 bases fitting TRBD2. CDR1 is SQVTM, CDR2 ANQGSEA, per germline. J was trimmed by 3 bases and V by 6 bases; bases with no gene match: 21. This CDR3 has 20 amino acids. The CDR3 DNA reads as TGCAGCGTGAGGGTTTCCGGAGATTGGACTAGCGGGACGATCTACAATGAGCAGTTCTTC. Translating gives CSVRVSGDWTSGTIYNEQFF.

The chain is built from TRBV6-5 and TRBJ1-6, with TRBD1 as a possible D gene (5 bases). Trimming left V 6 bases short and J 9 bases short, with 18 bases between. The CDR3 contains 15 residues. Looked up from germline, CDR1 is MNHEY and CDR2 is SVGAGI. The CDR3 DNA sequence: TGTGCCAGCAGCCCGCGGGGCGCAGGAATTTCACCCCTCCACTTT. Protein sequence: CASSPRGAGISPLHF.

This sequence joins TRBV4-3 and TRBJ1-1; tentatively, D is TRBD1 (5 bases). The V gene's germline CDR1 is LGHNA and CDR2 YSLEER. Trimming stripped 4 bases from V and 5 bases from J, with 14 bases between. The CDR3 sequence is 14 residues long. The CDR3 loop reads CASSLKRGGTEAFF. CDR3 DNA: TGCGCCAGCAGCCTTAAGAGGGGAGGGACTGAAGCTTTCTTT.

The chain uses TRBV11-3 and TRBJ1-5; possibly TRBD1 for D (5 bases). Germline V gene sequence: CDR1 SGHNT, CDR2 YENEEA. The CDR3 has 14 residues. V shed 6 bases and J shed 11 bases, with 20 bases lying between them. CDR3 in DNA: TGTGCCAGCAGGCGTAGGGGTGCGGAATCATCCCAGCATTTT. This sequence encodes CASRRRGAESSQHF.

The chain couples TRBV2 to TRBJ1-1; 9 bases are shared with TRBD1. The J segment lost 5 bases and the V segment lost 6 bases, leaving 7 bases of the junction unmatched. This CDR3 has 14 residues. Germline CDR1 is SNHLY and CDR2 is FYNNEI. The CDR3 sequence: CASRWTGAKTEAFF. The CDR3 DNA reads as TGTGCCAGCAGATGGACAGGGGCAAAGACTGAAGCTTTCTTT.

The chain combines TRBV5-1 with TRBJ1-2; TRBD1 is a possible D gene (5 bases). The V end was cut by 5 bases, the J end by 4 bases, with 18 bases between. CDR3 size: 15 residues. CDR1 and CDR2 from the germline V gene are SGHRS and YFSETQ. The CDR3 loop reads CASRSTGSGSYGYTF. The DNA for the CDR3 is TGCGCCAGCAGGTCAACAGGCTCCGGTTCCTATGGCTACACCTTC.

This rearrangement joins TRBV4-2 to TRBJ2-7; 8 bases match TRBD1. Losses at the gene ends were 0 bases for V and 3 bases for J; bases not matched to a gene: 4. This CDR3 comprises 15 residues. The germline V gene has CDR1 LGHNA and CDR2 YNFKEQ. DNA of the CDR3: TGTGCCAGCAGCCAAGATCGAGACAGGGGCTACGAGCAGTACTTC. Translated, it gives CASSQDRDRGYEQYF.

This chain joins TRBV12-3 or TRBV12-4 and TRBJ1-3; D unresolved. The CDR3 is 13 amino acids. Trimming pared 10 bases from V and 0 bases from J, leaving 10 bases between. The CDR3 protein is CATKLSSGNTIYF. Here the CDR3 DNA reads TGTGCCACCAAATTGAGCTCTGGAAACACCATATATTTT.

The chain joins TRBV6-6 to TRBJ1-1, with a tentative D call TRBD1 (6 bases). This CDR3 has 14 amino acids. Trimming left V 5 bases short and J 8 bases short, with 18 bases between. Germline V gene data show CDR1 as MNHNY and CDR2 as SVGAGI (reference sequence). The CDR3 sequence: CASSQDRPTGEAFF. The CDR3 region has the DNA TGTGCCAGCAGTCAAGACAGGCCCACGGGAGAAGCTTTCTTT.

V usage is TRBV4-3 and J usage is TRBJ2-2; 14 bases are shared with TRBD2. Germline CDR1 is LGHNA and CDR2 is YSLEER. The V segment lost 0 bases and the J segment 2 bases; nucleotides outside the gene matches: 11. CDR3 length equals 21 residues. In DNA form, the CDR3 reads TGCGCCAGCAGCCAAGAAGCCCTCGGACTAGCGGGAGGACCAAACACCGGGGAGCTGTTTTTT. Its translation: CASSQEALGLAGGPNTGELFF.

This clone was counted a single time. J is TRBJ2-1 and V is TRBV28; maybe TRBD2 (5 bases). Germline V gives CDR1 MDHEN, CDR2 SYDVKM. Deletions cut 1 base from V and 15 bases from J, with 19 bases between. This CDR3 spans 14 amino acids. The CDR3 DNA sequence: TGTGCCAGCAGTTTATTAGTGCGCCCACCCGAGGGGTTCTTC. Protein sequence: CASSLLVRPPEGFF.

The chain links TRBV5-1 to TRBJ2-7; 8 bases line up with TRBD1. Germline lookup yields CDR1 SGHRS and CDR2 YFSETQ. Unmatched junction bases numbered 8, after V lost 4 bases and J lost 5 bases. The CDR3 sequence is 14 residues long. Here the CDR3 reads CASSTRTGQDEQYF. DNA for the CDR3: TGCGCCAGCAGCACTAGGACAGGGCAGGACGAGCAGTACTTC.

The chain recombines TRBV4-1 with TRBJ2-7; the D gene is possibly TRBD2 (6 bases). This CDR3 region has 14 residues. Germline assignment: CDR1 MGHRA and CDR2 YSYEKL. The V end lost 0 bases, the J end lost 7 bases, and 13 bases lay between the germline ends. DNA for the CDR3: TGCGCCAGCAGCCAAGAGGGCGGGATCGAGGAGCAGTACTTC. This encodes CASSQEGGIEEQYF.

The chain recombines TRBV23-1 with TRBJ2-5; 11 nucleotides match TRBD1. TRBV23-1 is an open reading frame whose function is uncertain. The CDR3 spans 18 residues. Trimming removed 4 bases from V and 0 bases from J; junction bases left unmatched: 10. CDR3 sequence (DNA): TGCGCCAGCAGTCCATCCGGGACAGGGGGACGGTACCAAGAGACCCAGTACTTC. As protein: CASSPSGTGGRYQETQYF.

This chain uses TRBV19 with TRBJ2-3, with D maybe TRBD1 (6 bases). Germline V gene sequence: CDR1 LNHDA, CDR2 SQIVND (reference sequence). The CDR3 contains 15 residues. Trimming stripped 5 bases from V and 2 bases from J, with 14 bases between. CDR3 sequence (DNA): TGTGCCAGTAGTTCTACAGGGTTGTCCACAGATACGCAGTATTTT. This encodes CASSSTGLSTDTQYF. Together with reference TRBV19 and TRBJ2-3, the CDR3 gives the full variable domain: DGGITQSPKYLFRKEGQNVTLSCEQNLNHDAMYWYRQDPGQGLRLIYYSQIVNDFQKGDIAEGYSVSREKKESFPLTVTSAQKNPTAFYLCASSSTGLSTDTQYFGPGTRLTVL.

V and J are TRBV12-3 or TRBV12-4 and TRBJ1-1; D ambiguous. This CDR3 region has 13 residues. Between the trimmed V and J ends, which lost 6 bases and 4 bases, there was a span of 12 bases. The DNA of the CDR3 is TGTGCCAGCAGCCCAACAACCGTCACTGAAGCTTTCTTT. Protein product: CASSPTTVTEAFF.

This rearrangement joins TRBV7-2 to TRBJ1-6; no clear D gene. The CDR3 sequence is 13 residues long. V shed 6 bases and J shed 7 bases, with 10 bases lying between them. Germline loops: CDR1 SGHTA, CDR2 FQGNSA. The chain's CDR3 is CASSLGGNSPLHF. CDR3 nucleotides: TGTGCCAGCAGTCTAGGCGGGAATTCACCCCTCCACTTT.

Written as DNA, the CDR3 is TGCGCCAGCAGCTTTACTAGACTAGCGGGAGCCTACGAGCAGTACTTC. Its protein is CASSFTRLAGAYEQYF. This sequence joins TRBV5-1 and TRBJ2-7; 12 positions agree with TRBD2. The CDR3 is 16 amino acids. Germline-derived CDR1 and CDR2 are SGHRS and YFSETQ. Trimming cost V 2 bases and J 2 bases; bases outside gene matches: 5.

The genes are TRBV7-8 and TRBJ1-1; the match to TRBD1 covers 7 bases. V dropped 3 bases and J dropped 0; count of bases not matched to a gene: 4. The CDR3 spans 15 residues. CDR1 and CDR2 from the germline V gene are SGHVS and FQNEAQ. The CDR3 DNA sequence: TGTGCCAGCAGCTTGGGACAGATGATGAACACTGAAGCTTTCTTT. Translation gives CASSLGQMMNTEAFF.

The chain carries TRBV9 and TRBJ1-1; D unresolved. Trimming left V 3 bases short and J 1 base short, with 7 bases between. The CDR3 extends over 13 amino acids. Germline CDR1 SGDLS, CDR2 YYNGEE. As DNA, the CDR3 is TGTGCCAGCAGCGCCGACTCGAACACTGAAGCTTTCTTT. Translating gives CASSADSNTEAFF.